A selection of T cell receptor beta chains follows, all from one sample in a study of siplizumab effects on memory and regulatory T cells. Here immunoSEQ multiplex PCR was the method, and the copy in TCRdb shows in-frame clones only, minus some. The top ten clones hold approximately 4.9% of a sample with 15,000 to 20,000 clones, under 55% of them seen once. Their target antigens are unknown. The source material was CFSE-low (dividing) CD4+ T cells sorted from an allogeneic mixed lymphocyte reaction. The receptors derive from a human donor in good health; the cells came from an allogeneic mixed lymphocyte reaction. The CDR3 runs from the conserved cysteine through the conserved F or W. D genes are given only for firm matches. The size entry is marked missing in some rows and otherwise reads once, few, many or a size class.

CDR3aa,CDR3nt,v_gene,abundance,len,j_gene,d_gene
CASSLSGTGSLLGGYTF,TGTGCCAGCAGCTTATCCGGGACAGGCTCCTTATTAGGTGGCTACACCTTC,TRBV7-9,few,17,TRBJ1-2,TRBD1
CASRIAGGHGYTF,TGTGCCAGCAGGATCGCAGGGGGCCATGGCTACACCTTC,TRBV6-6,NA,13,TRBJ1-2,TRBD1
CASSDQRVRSREQYF,TGTGCCAGCAGTGACCAGAGAGTTCGTTCTAGAGAGCAGTACTTC,TRBV6-4,NA,15,TRBJ2-5,NA
CASSFLGQGTYEQYF,TGTGCCAGCAGTTTCCTGGGACAGGGTACCTACGAGCAGTACTTC,TRBV28,few,15,TRBJ2-7,TRBD1
CASRPEALYSNQPQHF,TGCGCCAGCAGACCCGAGGCCTTATATAGCAATCAGCCCCAGCATTTT,TRBV5-1,NA,16,TRBJ1-5,NA
CASSSPGEAFF,TGTGCCAGCAGTTCCCCTGGTGAAGCTTTCTTT,TRBV27,NA,11,TRBJ1-1,NA
CASSPGLQNTEAFF,TGTGCCAGCAGCCCCGGGTTACAGAACACTGAAGCTTTCTTT,TRBV6-6,NA,14,TRBJ1-1,NA
CASSPKAGLAGLRNEQFF,TGTGCCAGCAGCCCCAAGGCGGGGCTAGCGGGGTTGAGGAATGAGCAGTTCTTC,TRBV11-2,NA,18,TRBJ2-1,TRBD2
CASSQTTGDGGYTF,TGTGCCAGCTCACAAACGACAGGGGATGGTGGCTACACCTTC,TRBV18,medium-sized,14,TRBJ1-2,TRBD1
CASSLYSDTQYF,TGTGCCAGTAGTCTCTATTCGGATACGCAGTATTTT,TRBV19,NA,12,TRBJ2-3,NA
CAILVEGEQETQYF,TGTGCCATCCTTGTCGAGGGGGAGCAAGAGACCCAGTACTTC,TRBV10-3,NA,14,TRBJ2-5,NA
CASSQERWAGELFF,TGCGCCAGCAGCCAAGAGAGATGGGCCGGGGAGCTGTTTTTT,TRBV4-3,many,14,TRBJ2-2,NA
CASSFTLAAYEQYF,TGTGCCAGCAGCTTTACACTAGCGGCTTACGAGCAGTACTTC,TRBV11-3,NA,14,TRBJ2-7,TRBD2
CASSSTGRGPPLHF,TGTGCCAGCAGTTCTACAGGGCGGGGGCCACCCCTCCACTTT,TRBV28,NA,14,TRBJ1-6,NA
CSLRGQTDGEQFF,TGCAGCCTCCGGGGGCAGACGGACGGTGAGCAGTTCTTC,TRBV29-1,NA,13,TRBJ2-1,NA
CASSIGTDSPLHF,TGTGCCAGCAGCATCGGGACGGATTCACCCCTCCACTTT,TRBV9,medium-sized,13,TRBJ1-6,NA
CASSLDQGWFGGYTF,TGTGCCAGCAGCTTAGATCAGGGATGGTTTGGGGGCTACACCTTC,TRBV7-2,medium-sized,15,TRBJ1-2,NA